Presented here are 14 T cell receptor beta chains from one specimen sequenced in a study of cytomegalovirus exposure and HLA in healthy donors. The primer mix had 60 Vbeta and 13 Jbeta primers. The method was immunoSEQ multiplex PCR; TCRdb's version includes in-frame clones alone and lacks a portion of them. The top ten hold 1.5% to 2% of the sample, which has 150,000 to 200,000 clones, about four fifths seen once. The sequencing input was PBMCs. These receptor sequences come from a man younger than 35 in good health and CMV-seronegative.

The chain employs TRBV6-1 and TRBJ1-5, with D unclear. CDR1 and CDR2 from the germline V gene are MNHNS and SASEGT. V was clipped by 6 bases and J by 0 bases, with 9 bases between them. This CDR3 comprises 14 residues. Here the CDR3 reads CASSLDYSNQPQHF. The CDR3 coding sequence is TGTGCCAGCAGCCTCGACTATAGCAATCAGCCCCAGCATTTT.

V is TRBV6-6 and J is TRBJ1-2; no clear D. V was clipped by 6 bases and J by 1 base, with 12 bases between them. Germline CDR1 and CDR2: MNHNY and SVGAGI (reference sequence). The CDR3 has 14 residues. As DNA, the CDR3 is TGTGCCAGCAGGATCCAGACAAATAACTATGGCTACACCTTC. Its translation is CASRIQTNNYGYTF.

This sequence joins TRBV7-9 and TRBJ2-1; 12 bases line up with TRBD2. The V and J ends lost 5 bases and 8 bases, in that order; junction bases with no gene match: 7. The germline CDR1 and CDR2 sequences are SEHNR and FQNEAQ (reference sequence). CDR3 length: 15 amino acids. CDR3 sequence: CASSPGLAGIDEQFF. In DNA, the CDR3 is TGTGCCAGCAGCCCCGGACTAGCGGGAATCGATGAGCAGTTCTTC. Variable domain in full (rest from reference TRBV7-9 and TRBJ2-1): DTGVSQNPRHKITKRGQNVTFRCDPISEHNRLYWYRQTLGQGPEFLTYFQNEAQLEKSRLLSDRFSAERPKGSFSTLEIQRTEQGDSAMYLCASSPGLAGIDEQFFGPGTRLTVL.

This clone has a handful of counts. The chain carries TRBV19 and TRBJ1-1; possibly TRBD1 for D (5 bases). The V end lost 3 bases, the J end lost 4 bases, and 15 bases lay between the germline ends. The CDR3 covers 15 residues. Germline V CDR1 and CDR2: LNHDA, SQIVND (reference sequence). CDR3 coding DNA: TGTGCCAGTAGTATCTTCGGGGGAGGTGGCACTGAAGCTTTCTTT. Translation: CASSIFGGGGTEAFF.

CDR3 amino acids: CASSPGVSGNTIYF. CDR3 in DNA: TGTGCCAGCAGCCCCGGGGTCTCTGGAAACACCATATATTTT. The chain uses TRBV27 and TRBJ1-3; no firm D call. Trimming removed 6 bases from V and 0 bases from J, with 9 bases in between. Germline V gives CDR1 MNHEY, CDR2 SMNVEV (reference sequence). This CDR3 comprises 14 residues.

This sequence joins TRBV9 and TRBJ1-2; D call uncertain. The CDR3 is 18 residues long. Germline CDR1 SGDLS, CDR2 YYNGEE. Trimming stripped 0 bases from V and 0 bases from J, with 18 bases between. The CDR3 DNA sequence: TGTGCCAGCAGCGTAGCTACCTCGAGGGTGCAGGCTAACTATGGCTACACCTTC. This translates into CASSVATSRVQANYGYTF.

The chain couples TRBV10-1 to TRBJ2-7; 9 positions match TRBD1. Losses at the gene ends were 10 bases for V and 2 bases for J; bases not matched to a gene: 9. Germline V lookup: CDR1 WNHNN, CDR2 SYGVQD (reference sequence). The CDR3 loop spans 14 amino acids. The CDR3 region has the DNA TGCGCCACCGTCCCCCGGACAGGGGCCTACGAGCAGTACTTC. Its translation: CATVPRTGAYEQYF.

CDR3 residues: CASSVDGTANSPLHF. The DNA of the CDR3 is TGTGCCAGCAGCGTAGATGGGACAGCTAATTCACCCCTCCACTTT. This chain uses TRBV9 with TRBJ1-6; 7 bases agree with TRBD1. After removal of 0 bases from V and 6 bases from J, the junction contained 3 bases not matched to a gene. The CDR3 contains 15 residues. CDR1 is SGDLS and CDR2 is YYNGEE in the germline V gene.

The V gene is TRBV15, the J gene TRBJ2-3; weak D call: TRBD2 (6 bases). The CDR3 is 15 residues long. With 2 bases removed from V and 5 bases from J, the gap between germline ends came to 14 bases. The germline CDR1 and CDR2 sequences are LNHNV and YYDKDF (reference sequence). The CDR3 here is CATSRLTGELDTQYF. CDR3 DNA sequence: TGTGCCACCAGCAGACTAACGGGGGAGTTAGATACGCAGTATTTT.

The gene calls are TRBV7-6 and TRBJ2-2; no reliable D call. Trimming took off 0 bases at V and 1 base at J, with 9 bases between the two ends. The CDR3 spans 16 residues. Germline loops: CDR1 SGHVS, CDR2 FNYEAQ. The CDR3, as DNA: TGTGCCAGCAGCTTAGCTGTGTCAGGGAACACCGGGGAGCTGTTTTTT. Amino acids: CASSLAVSGNTGELFF.

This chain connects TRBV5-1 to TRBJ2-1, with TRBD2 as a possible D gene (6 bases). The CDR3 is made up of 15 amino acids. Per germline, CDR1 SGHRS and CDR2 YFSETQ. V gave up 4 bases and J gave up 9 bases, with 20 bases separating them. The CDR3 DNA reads TGCGCCAGCAGCGGGGTGGAGGGGAATATTATTGAGCAGTTCTTC. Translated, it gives CASSGVEGNIIEQFF.

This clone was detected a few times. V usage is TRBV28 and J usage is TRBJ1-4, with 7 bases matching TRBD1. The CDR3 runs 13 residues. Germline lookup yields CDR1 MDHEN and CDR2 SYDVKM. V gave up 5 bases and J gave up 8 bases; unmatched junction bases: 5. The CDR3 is CASSGGGGEKLFF. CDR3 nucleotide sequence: TGTGCCAGCAGTGGAGGGGGCGGGGAAAAACTGTTTTTT.

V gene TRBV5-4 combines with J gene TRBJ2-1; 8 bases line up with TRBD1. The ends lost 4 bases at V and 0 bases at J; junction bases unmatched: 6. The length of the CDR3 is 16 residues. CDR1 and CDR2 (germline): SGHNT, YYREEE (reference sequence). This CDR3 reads CASSQQGAYSYNEQFF. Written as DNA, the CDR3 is TGTGCCAGCAGCCAGCAGGGGGCATACTCCTACAATGAGCAGTTCTTC.

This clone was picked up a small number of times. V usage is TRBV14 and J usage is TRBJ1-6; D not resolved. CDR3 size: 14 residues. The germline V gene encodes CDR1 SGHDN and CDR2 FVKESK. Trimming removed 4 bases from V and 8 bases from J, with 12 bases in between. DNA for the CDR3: TGTGCCAGCAGCCGCGCTTTGGGCCATTCACCCCTCCACTTT. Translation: CASSRALGHSPLHF.